This T cell receptor (beta chain) appears in the sequencing data of a study of vaccination effects on CD4 cells after COVID-19. Points from the study as a whole: Missing from the study were early post-infection timepoints, and its convalescent patients were few. Substantial clonal contraction characterized both infection- and vaccine-induced clones late after vaccination.

Data came from immunoSEQ multiplex PCR; TCRdb stores just in-frame clones and leaves some out. The sample carries approximately 70,000 clones, roughly 76% recorded once. V was clipped by 6 bases and J by 8 bases; unmatched bases: 5. Germline CDR1 reads MNHEY; CDR2 reads SVGAGI. This CDR3 comprises 12 residues. Points on this clone: Its antigen remains unidentified.

Sequencing followed a ViraFEST assay step that expanded antigen-specific CD4+ T cells with viral peptide pools. The authors isolated CD4+ T cells after around 11 days of culture. Each participant was administered two doses of either the BNT162b2 or the mRNA-1273 vaccine. Prior SARS-CoV-2 infection was absent in the vaccine recipients, as shown by negative nucleocapsid antibodies. In culture with around 10 IU/ml IL-2 and approximately 9.1 ug/ml peptides, PBMC were grown at around 1.8 million per well. The chain uses TRBV6-5 and TRBJ1-2; 8 bases match TRBD1. This material consisted of CD4+ T cells from PBMCs cultured with HCoV-OC43 spike peptides, taken after COVID-19 vaccination. Documented subset: HCoV-OC43 spike overlapping peptide pool stimulation. This TCR was sampled from a human donor who received a COVID-19 vaccine. DNA for the CDR3: TGTGCCAGCAGGGACAGGGCGGGCGGCTACACCTTC. It translates to CASRDRAGGYTF.